This TCR beta chain was sequenced in a study of monozygotic twins with inflammatory bowel disease. Around 4,000 ng of total RNA went into each TCR library. TCRdb reprocessed the 5' RACE reads; each CDR3 protein has one entry and no DNA is given. In all, the sample yields about 380,000 distinct CDR3 sequences. CDR1 and CDR2 (germline): SGHTA, FQGNSA. There are 15 residues in the CDR3. Specimen: blood. This clonotype was obtained from a human donor with ulcerative colitis or Crohn's disease, or a healthy co-twin of an affected twin (not recorded which). J is TRBJ1-6 and V is TRBV7-2. The CDR3 loop is CASSSAGSYNSPLHF.